This T cell receptor (beta chain) emerged from a study of CD8 T cells in ankylosing spondylitis. Study-wide results and limits: Enrichment of disease-linked clones was reportedly significant in matched ankylosing spondylitis synovial fluid. Ankylosing spondylitis blood appeared to be characterized by a TCR beta motif of about 8 highly homologous variants.

For this clonotype: Antigen: not known.

The CDR3 totals 15 residues. CDR1 is SGHRS, CDR2 YFSETQ, per germline. V shed 5 bases and J 5 bases; nucleotides not matched to a gene: 7. TCRdb passed the 5' RACE reads through MiXCR, listing each CDR3 protein once. The sample includes fewer than 750,000 distinct CDR3 sequences, under 20% of them seen just once. The source of this sequence is a male donor with ankylosing spondylitis. This chain uses TRBV5-1 with TRBJ2-3, with TRBD1 identical over 11 bases. What was sequenced was blood, either unsorted or a sorted T cell fraction (not recorded which). CDR3 in DNA: TGCGCCAGCAGTTCCCCGGGACAGGGGGGAGATACGCAGTATTTT. Amino acids: CASSSPGQGGDTQYF.